This TCR beta chain was identified in a study of T cell repertoires in ileal Crohn's disease. The time point is: neoterminal ileum biopsy at postoperative endoscopy, about 6 months after surgery. Produced via immunoSEQ multiplex PCR; TCRdb's table is partial and in-frame only. In the table there are some 5,400 clones, about 69% of which are singletons. This CDR3 is 14 amino acids long. V was clipped by 6 bases and J by 4 bases; unmatched bases: 7. CDR1 MNHEY and CDR2 SMNVEV come from the germline V gene (reference sequence). The J gene is TRBJ1-2, the V gene TRBV27; 8 bases line up with TRBD1. The source material was ileal tissue. This clonotype originated in an adult with Crohn's disease. CDR3 nucleotide sequence: TGTGCCAGCAGGACAGGGGCTGGTGGCTATGGCTACACCTTC. Encoded protein: CASRTGAGGYGYTF.